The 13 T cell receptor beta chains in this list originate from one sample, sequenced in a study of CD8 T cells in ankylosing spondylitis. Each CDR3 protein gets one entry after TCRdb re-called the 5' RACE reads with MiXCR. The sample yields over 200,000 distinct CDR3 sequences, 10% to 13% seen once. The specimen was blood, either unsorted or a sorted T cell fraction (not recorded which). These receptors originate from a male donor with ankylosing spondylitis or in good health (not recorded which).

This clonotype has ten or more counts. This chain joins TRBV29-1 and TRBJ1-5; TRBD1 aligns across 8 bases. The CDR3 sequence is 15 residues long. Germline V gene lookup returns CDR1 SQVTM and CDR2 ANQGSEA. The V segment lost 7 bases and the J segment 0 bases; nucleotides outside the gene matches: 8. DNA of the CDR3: TGCAGCGCCGGGACAGGAACCTCTAGCAATCAGCCCCAGCATTTT. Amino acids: CSAGTGTSSNQPQHF.

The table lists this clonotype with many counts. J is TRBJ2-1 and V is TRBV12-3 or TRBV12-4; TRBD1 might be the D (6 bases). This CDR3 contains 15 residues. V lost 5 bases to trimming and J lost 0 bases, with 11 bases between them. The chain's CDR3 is CASSTGFSSYNEQFF. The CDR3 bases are TGTGCCAGCAGTACAGGGTTTAGCTCCTACAATGAGCAGTTCTTC.

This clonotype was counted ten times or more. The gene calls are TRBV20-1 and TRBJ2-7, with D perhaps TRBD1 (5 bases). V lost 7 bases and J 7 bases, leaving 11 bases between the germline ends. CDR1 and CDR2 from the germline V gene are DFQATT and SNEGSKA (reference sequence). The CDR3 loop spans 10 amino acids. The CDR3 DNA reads TGCAGTGTTAAGGGGTGGGAGCAGTACTTC. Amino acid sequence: CSVKGWEQYF.

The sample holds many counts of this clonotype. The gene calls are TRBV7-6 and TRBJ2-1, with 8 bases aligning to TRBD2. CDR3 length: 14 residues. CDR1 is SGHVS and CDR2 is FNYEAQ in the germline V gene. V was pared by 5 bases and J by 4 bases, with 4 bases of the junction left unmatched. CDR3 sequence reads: CASSQRGLYNEQFF. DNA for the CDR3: TGTGCCAGCAGCCAGCGGGGGCTGTACAATGAGCAGTTCTTC.

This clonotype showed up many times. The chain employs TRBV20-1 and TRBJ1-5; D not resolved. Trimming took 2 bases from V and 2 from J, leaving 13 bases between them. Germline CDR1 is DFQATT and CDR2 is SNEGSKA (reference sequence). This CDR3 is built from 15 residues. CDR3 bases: TGCAGTGCTAGATTCCCGGGTGTGCGCAATCAGCCCCAGCATTTT. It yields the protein CSARFPGVRNQPQHF.

The CDR3 loop reads CASRPRQVSDTQYF. CDR3 coding DNA: TGCGCCAGCAGACCTAGACAGGTCTCAGATACGCAGTATTTT. The V gene is TRBV5-1, the J gene TRBJ2-3; D is possibly TRBD1 (6 bases). The CDR3 covers 14 residues. Germline-derived CDR1 and CDR2 are SGHRS and YFSETQ. V was trimmed by 5 bases and J by 4 bases, leaving 14 bases between them.

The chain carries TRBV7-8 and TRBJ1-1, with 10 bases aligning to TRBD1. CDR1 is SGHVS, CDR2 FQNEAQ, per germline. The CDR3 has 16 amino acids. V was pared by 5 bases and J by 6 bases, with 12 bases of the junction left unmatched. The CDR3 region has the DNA TGTGCCAGCAGCACGGGACAGGGGACCGGGGGGGCTGAAGCTTTCTTT. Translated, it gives CASSTGQGTGGAEAFF.

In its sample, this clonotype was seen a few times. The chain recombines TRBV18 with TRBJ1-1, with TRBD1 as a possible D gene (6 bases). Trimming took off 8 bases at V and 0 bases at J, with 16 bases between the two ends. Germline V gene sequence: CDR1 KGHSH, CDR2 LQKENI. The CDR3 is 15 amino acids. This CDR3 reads CASLQAGGMNTEAFF. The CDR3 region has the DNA TGTGCCAGCCTTCAGGCCGGGGGCATGAACACTGAAGCTTTCTTT.

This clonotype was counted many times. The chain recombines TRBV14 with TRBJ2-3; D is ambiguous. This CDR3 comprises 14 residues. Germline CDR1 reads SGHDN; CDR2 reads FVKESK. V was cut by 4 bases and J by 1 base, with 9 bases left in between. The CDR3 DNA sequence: TGTGCCAGCAGCCCTTGGGTAGGCACAGATACGCAGTATTTT. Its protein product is CASSPWVGTDTQYF.

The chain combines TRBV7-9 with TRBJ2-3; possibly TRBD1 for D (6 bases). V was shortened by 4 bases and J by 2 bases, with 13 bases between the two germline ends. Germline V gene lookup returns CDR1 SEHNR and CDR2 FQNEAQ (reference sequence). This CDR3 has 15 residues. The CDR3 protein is CASSSKQGSTDTQYF. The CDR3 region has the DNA TGTGCCAGCAGCTCCAAACAGGGTTCCACAGATACGCAGTATTTT.

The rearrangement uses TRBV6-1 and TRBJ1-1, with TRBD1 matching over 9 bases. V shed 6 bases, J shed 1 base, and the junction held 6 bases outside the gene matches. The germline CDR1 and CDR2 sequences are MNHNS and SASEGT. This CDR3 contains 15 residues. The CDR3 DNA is TGTGCCAGCAGGGACAGGGGAGTTAAGAACACTGAAGCTTTCTTT. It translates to CASRDRGVKNTEAFF.

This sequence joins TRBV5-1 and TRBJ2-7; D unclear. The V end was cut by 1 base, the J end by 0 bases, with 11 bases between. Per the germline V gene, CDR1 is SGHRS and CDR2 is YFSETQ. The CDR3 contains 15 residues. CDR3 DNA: TGCGCCAGCAGCTTGCCTCTTGACAACTCCTACGAGCAGTACTTC. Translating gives CASSLPLDNSYEQYF.

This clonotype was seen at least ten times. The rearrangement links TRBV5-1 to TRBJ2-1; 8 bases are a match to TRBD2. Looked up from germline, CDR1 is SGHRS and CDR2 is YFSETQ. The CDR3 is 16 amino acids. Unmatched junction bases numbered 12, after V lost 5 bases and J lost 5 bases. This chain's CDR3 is CASRAAFTGGDNEQFF. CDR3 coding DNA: TGCGCCAGCAGGGCCGCCTTTACCGGGGGGGACAATGAGCAGTTCTTC.